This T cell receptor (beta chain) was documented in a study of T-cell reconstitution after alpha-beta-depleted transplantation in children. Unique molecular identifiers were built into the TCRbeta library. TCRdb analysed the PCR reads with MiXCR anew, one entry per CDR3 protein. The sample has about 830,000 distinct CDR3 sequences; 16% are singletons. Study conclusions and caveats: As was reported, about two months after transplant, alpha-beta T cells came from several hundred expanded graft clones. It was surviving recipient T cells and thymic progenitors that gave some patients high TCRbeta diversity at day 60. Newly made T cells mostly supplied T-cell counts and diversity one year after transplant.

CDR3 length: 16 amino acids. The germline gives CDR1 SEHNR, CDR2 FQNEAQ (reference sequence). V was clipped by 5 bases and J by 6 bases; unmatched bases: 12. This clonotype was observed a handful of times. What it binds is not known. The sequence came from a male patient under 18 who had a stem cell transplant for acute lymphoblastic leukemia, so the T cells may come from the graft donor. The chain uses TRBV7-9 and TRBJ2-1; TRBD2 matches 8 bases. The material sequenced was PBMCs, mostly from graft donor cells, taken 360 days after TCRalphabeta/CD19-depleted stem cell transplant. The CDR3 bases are TGTGCCAGCAGCGGGATCGGGACTAGGGGACTCAATGAGCAGTTCTTC. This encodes CASSGIGTRGLNEQFF.